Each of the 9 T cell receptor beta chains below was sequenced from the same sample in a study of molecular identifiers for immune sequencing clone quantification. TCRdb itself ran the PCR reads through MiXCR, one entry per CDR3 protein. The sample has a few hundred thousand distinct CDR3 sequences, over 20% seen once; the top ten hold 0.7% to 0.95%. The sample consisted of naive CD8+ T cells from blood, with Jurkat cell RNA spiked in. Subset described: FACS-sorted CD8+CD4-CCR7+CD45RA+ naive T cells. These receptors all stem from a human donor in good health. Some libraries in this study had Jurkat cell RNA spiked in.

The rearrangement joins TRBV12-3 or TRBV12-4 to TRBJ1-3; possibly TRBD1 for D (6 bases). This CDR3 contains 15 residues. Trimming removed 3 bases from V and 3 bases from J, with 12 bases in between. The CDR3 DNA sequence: TGTGCCAGCAGTTTCTGGGGGGCGAATGGAAACACCATATATTTT. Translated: CASSFWGANGNTIYF.

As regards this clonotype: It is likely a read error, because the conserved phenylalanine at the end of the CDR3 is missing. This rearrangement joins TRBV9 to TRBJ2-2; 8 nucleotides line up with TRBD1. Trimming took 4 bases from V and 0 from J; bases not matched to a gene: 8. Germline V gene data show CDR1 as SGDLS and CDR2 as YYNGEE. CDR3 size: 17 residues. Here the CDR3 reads CASSPQGTGANTGELFL. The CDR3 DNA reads TGTGCCAGCAGCCCGCAGGGGACAGGAGCGAACACCGGGGAGCTGTTTCTT.

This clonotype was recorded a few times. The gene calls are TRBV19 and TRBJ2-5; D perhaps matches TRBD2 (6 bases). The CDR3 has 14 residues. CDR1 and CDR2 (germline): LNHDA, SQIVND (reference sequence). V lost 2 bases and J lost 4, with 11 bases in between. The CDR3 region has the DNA TGTGCCAGTAGTATATACCTTAGCGGAGAGACCCAGTACTTC. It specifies CASSIYLSGETQYF.

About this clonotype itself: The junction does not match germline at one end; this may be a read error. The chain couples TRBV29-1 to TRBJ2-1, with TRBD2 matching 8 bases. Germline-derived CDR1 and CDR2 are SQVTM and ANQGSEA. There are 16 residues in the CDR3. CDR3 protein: CSVEGTSRIWYNGQFF. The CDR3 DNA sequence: TGCAGCGTTGAAGGGACTAGCAGGATATGGTACAATGGGCAGTTCTTC.

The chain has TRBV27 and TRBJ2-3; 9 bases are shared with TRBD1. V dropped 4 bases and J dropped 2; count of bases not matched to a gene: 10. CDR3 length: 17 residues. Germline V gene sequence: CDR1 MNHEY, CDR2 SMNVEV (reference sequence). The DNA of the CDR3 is TGTGCCAGCAGTTGGGACCCCTTACAGGGGGCCACAGATACGCAGTATTTT. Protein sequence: CASSWDPLQGATDTQYF.

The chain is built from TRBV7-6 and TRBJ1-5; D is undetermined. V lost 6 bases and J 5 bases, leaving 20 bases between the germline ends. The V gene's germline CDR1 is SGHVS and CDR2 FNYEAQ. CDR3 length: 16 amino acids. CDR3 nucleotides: TGTGCCAGCAGTAACGACGGGGTCGGAGGGTATCAGCCCCAGCATTTT. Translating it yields CASSNDGVGGYQPQHF.

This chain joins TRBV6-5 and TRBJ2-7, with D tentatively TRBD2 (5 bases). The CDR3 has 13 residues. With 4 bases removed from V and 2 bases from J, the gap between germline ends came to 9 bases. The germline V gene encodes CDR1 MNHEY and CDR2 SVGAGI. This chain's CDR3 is CASSWTEAYEQYF. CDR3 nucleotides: TGTGCCAGCAGTTGGACTGAGGCCTACGAGCAGTACTTC.

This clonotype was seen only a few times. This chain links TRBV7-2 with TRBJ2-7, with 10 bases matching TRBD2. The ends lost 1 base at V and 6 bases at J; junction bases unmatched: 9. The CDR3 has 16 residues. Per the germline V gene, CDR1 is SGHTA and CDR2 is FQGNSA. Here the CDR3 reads CASSLEASGSSSEQYF. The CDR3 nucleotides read TGTGCCAGCAGCTTAGAAGCTAGCGGGAGTTCATCCGAGCAGTACTTC. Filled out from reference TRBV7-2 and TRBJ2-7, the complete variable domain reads GAGVSQSPSNKVTEKGKDVELRCDPISGHTALYWYRQSLGQGLEFLIYFQGNSAPDKSGLPSDRFSAERTGGSVSTLTIQRTQQEDSAVYLCASSLEASGSSSEQYFGPGTRLTVT.

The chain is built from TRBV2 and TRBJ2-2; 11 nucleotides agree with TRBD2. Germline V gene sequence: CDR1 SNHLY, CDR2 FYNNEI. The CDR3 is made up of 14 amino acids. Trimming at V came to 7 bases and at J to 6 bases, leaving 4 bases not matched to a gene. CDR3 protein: CASISGRAAGELFF. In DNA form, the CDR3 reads TGTGCCAGCATTAGCGGGAGGGCCGCCGGGGAGCTGTTTTTT.